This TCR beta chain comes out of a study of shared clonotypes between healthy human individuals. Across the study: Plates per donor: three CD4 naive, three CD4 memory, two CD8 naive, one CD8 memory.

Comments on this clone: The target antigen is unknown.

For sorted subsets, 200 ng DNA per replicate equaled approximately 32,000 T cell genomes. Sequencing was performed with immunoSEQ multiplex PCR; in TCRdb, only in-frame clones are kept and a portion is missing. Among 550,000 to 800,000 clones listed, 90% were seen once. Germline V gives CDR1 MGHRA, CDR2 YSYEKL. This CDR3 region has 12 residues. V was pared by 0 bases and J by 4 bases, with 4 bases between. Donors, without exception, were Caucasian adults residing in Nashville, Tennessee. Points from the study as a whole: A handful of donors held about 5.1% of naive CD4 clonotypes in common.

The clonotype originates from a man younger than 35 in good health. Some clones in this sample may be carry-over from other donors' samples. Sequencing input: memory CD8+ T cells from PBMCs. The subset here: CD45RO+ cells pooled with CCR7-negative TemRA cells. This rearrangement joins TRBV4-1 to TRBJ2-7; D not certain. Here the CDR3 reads CASSQDEYEQYF. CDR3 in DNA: TGCGCCAGCAGCCAAGACGAGTACGAGCAGTACTTC.